This T cell receptor (beta chain) originates from a study of T cells in Graves' hyperthyroidism and ophthalmopathy. As for the study in general: Peripheral blood specimens were obtained at initial diagnosis, prior to any treatment. Study findings and constraints: Blood also held most thyroid clonotypes expanded beyond 0.001.

There were TCR beta CDR3 regions amplified from RNA transcripts. In the first-round RT-PCR of the TCR CDR3, the HTBI primer set was used. TCRdb re-called the multiplex PCR reads with MiXCR, one entry per CDR3 protein. This table has approximately 380,000 distinct CDR3 sequences, less than 20% appearing once. Trimming at V came to 4 bases and at J to 1 base, leaving 2 bases not matched to a gene. The CDR3 has 14 residues. Looked up from germline, CDR1 is SGHRS and CDR2 is YFSETQ. This clonotype was counted many times. As yet, its antigen is unknown. Exclusions: uncontrolled infection, other autoimmune disease, pregnancy, lactation. Diagnostic decisions used clinical symptoms, serum thyroxine and TRAb, thyroid ultrasound and orbital computed tomography.

Input material: blood. The sequence was obtained from a man between 18 and 35 years old with Graves' ophthalmopathy. The chain is built from TRBV5-1 and TRBJ2-7, with TRBD1 identical over 10 bases. DNA of the CDR3: TGCGCCAGCAGCGCGGACAGGGGGTCCTACGAGCAGTACTTC. It is translated as CASSADRGSYEQYF.